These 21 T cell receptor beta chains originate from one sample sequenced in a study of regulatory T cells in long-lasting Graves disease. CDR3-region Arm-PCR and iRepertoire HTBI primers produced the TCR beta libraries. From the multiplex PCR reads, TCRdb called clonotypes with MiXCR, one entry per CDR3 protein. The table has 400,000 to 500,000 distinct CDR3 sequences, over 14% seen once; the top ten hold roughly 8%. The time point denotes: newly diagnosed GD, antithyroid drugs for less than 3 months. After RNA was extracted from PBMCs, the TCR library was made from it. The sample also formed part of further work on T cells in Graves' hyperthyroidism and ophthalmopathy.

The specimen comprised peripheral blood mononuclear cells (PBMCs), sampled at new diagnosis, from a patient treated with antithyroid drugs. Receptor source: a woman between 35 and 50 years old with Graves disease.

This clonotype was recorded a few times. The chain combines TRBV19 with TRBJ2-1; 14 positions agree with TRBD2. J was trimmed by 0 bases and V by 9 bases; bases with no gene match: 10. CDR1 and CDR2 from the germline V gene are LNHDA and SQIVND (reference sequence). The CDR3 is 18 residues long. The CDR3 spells CASTIRGTSGSSYNEQFF. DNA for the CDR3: TGTGCCAGCACAATTCGTGGGACTAGCGGGAGCTCCTACAATGAGCAGTTCTTC.

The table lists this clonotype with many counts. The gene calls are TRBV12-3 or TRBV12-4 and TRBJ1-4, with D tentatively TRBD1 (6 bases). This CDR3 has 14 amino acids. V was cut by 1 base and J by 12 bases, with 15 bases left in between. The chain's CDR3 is CASSLGGGTIQLFF. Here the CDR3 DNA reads TGTGCCAGCAGTTTAGGGGGGGGCACGATTCAACTGTTTTTT.

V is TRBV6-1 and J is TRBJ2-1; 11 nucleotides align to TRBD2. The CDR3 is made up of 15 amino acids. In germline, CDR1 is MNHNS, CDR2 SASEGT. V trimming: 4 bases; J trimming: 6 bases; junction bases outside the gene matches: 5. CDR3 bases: TGTGCCAGCAGTGTGATAGCGGGAGGGTTCAATGAGCAGTTCTTC. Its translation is CASSVIAGGFNEQFF.

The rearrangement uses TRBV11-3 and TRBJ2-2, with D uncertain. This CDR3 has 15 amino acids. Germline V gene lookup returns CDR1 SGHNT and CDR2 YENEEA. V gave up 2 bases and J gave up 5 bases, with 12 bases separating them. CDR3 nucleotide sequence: TGTGCCAGCAGCTTACGAAGCGAGACGACCGGGGAGCTGTTTTTT. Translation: CASSLRSETTGELFF.

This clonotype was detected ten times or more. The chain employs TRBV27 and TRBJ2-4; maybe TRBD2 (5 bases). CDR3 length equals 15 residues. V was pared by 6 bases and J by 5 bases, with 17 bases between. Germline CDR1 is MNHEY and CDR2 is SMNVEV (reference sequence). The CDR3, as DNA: TGTGCCAGCAGCCGCCGGATGGGGAGCGAAAACATTCAGTACTTC. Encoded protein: CASSRRMGSENIQYF.

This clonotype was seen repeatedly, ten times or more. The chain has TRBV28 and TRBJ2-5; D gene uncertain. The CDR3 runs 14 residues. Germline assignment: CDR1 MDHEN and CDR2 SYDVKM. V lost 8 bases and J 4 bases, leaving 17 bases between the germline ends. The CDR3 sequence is CASLSPHELETQYF. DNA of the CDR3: TGTGCCAGCCTTTCCCCTCATGAGTTAGAGACCCAGTACTTC. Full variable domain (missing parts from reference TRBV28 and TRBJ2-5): DVKVTQSSRYLVKRTGEKVFLECVQDMDHENMFWYRQDPGLGLRLIYFSYDVKMKEKGDIPEGYSVSREKKERFSLILESASTNQTSMYLCASLSPHELETQYFGPGTRLLVL.

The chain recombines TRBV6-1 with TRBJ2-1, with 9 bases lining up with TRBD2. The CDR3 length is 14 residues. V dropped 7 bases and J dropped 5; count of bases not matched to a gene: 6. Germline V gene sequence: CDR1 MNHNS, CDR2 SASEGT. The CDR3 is CASKRASGNNEQFF. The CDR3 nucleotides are TGTGCCAGCAAAAGGGCTAGCGGGAACAATGAGCAGTTCTTC.

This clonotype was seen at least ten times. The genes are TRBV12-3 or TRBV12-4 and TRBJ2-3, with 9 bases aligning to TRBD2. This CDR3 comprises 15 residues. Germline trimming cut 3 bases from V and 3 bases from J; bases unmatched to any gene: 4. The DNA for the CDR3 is TGTGCCAGCAGTTTTACTGCGGGAGGGACAGATACGCAGTATTTT. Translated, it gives CASSFTAGGTDTQYF.

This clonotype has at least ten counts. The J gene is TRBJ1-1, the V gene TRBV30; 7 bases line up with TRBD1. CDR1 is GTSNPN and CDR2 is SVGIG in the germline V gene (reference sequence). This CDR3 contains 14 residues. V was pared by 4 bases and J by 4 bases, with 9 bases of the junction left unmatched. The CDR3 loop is CAWKSSGGGTEAFF. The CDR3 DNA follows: TGTGCCTGGAAGTCTTCAGGGGGTGGCACTGAAGCTTTCTTT.

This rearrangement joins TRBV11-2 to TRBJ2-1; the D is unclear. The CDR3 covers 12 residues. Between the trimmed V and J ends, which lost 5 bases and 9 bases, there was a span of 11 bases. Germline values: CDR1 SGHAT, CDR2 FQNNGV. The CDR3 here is CASSPNVGEQFF. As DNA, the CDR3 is TGTGCCAGCAGCCCCAACGTGGGTGAGCAGTTCTTC.

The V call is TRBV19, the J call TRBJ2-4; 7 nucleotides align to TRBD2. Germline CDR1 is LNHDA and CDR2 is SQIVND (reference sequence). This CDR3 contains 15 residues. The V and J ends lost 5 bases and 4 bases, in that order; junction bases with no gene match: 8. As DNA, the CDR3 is TGTGCCAGTAGTGTGGGTGGGCGGGGGAAAAACATTCAGTACTTC. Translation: CASSVGGRGKNIQYF.

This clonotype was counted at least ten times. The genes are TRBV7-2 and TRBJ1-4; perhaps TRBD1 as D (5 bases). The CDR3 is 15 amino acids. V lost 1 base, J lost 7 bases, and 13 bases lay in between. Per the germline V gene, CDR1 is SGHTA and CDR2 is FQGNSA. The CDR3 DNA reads TGTGCCAGCAGCTTAGTGGGGTGGGGGACTGAAAAACTGTTTTTT. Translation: CASSLVGWGTEKLFF.

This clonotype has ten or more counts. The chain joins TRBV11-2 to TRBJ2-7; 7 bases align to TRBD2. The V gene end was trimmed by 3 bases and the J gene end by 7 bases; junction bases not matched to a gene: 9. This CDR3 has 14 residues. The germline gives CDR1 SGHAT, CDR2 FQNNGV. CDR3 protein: CASSFQGLGGEQYF. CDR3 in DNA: TGTGCCAGCAGCTTTCAGGGCTTGGGAGGGGAGCAGTACTTC. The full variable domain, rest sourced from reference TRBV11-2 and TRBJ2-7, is EAGVAQSPRYKIIEKRQSVAFWCNPISGHATLYWYQQILGQGPKLLIQFQNNGVVDDSQLPKDRFSAERLKGVDSTLKIQPAKLEDSAVYLCASSFQGLGGEQYFGPGTRLTVT.

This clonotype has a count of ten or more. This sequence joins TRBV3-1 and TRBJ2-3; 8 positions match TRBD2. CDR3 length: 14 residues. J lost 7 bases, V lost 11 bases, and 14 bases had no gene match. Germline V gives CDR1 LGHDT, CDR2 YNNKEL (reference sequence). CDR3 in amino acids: CAATSGSGGNTQYF. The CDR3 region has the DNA TGTGCCGCCACCTCAGGGAGCGGGGGAAATACGCAGTATTTT.

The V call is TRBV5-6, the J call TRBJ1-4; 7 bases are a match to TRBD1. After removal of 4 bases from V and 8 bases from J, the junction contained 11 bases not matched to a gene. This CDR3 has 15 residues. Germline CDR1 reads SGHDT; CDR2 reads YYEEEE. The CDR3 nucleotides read TGTGCCAGCAGCGCGGAAAGGGGGCGGAGCGAAAAACTGTTTTTT. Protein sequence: CASSAERGRSEKLFF.

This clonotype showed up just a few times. CDR3 coding DNA: TGTGCCAGCAGCCTCAGCGGGGCGGGAGGTAGTTCCAATGAGCAGTTCTTC. Translated: CASSLSGAGGSSNEQFF. The rearrangement uses TRBV13 and TRBJ2-1; 8 nucleotides line up with TRBD2. The V segment lost 5 bases and the J segment 6 bases; nucleotides outside the gene matches: 15. The CDR3 sequence is 17 residues long. Per germline, CDR1 PRHDT and CDR2 FYEKMQ (reference sequence).

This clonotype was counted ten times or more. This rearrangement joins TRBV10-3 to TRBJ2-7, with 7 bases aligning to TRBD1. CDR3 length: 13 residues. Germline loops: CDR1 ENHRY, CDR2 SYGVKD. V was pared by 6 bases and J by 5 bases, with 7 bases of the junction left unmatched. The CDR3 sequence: CAIRGRGSDEQYF. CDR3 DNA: TGTGCCATCAGGGGCAGGGGGTCGGACGAGCAGTACTTC.

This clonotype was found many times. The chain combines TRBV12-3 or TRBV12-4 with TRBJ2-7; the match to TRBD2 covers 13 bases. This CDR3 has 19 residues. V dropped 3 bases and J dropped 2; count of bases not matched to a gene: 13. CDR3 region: CASSFDPPGLAGSTYEQYF. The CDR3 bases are TGTGCCAGCAGTTTCGACCCCCCGGGACTAGCGGGAAGTACCTACGAGCAGTACTTC.

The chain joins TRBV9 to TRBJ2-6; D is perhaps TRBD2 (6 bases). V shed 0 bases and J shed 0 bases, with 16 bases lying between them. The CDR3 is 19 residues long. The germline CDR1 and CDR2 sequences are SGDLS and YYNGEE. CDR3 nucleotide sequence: TGTGCCAGCAGCGTAGAATGGGGGGTCTATGTCTCTGGGGCCAACGTCCTGACTTTC. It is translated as CASSVEWGVYVSGANVLTF.

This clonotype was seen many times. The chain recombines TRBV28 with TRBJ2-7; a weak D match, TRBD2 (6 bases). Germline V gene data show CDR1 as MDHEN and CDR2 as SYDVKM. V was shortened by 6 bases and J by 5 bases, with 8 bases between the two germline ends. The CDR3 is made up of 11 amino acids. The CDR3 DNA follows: TGTGCCAGCAGAGAGCGGGACGAGCAGTACTTC. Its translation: CASRERDEQYF.

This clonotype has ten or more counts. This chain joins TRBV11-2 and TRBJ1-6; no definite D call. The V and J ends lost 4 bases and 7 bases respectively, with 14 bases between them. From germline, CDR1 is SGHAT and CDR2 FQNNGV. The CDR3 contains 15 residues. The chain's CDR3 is CASSSYVLDNSPLHF. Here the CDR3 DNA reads TGTGCCAGCAGCTCGTACGTCTTGGACAATTCACCCCTCCACTTT.